These T cell receptor beta chains were read from a single sample in a study of spatial heterogeneity in lung cancer. One entry per CDR3 protein, called by TCRdb with MiXCR from the 5' RACE reads. In the table there are 72,000 or so distinct CDR3 sequences, approximately 8.9% of which are singletons. Material: PBMCs, obtained at follow-up. The receptors come from a female donor with early-stage non-small cell lung cancer. Both conserved end residues are part of each CDR3. The order of the fields is V gene, clone size, J gene, D gene, CDR3 DNA, CDR3 protein. D genes are given only for firm matches. Where a row states a size, it is once, few, many or the class of an expanded clone; other rows omit it.

>TRBV27|many|TRBJ2-3|-
TGTGCCAGCAGCCCCTGGGAGACAGCCCCCCTTAGCACAGATACGCAGTATTTT
CASSPWETAPLSTDTQYF
>TRBV9|-|TRBJ2-6|TRBD1
TGTGCCAGCAGCGACAGGGGTCAGGCTGGGGCCAACGTCCTGACTTTC
CASSDRGQAGANVLTF
>TRBV15|many|TRBJ1-2|-
TGTGCCACCAGCAGAGCTAGCACTTATGGCTACACCTTC
CATSRASTYGYTF
>TRBV19|few|TRBJ2-2|-
TGTGCCAGTATGGAGTTGAACACCGGGGAGCTGTTTTTT
CASMELNTGELFF
>TRBV7-9|few|TRBJ2-5|-
TGTGCCAGCAGACGATCCCAATCGGAGACCCAGTACTTC
CASRRSQSETQYF
>TRBV7-9|-|TRBJ2-7|-
TGTGCCAGCAGCTTAGAATGGGGGGCCAGCTCCTACGAGCAGTACTTC
CASSLEWGASSYEQYF
>TRBV16|-|TRBJ2-6|-
TGTGCCAGCTGGGGGAGTACTCTCTCTGGGGCCAACGTCCTGACTTTC
CASWGSTLSGANVLTF
>TRBV6-5|many|TRBJ2-5|-
TGTGCCGCAAGGGACTTCAAAGAGACCCAGTACTTC
CAARDFKETQYF
>TRBV14|-|TRBJ1-6|-
TGTGCCAGCAGCCAAGTTGGGGGAAGATATAATTCACCCCTCCACTTT
CASSQVGGRYNSPLHF
>TRBV20-1|-|TRBJ2-4|-
TGCAGTGCTAGCAGGGAAGCGGTAGCCAAAAACATTCAGTACTTC
CSASREAVAKNIQYF
>TRBV11-2|many|TRBJ1-2|TRBD1
TGTGCCAGCAGCCTAATGGGGACAGGGGATGGCTACACCTTC
CASSLMGTGDGYTF
>TRBV6-1|-|TRBJ2-3|-
TGTGCCACCAGCCGGCAGGGCCCCAACGCAGATACGCAGTATTTT
CATSRQGPNADTQYF
>TRBV10-1|many|TRBJ1-3|-
TGCGCCAGCTCGGCTGGAAACACCATATATTTT
CASSAGNTIYF
>TRBV2|many|TRBJ1-1|-
TGTGCCAGCAGTGAATTTCTGGGGGGGACTGAAGCTTTCTTT
CASSEFLGGTEAFF
>TRBV15|many|TRBJ2-3|-
TGTGCCACCAGCAGCGGGGAGTGGGTTGGGAGAGATACGCAGTATTTT
CATSSGEWVGRDTQYF
>TRBV5-1|few|TRBJ2-3|-
TGCGCCAGCAGCTTTAAAGGAGATACGCAGTATTTT
CASSFKGDTQYF
>TRBV5-1|-|TRBJ2-5|TRBD1
TGCGCCAGCAGCTCAGGGGGCCAGGGGGAGACCCAGTACTTC
CASSSGGQGETQYF
>TRBV5-5|once|TRBJ2-5|-
TGTGCCAGTATGCGGGTCCAAGAGACCCAGTACTTC
CASMRVQETQYF
>TRBV7-9|many|TRBJ1-2|-
TGTGCCAGCAGCTTTCGTGGTCAGGGAGTCTACACCTTC
CASSFRGQGVYTF
>TRBV25-1|-|TRBJ2-1|TRBD2
TGTGCCAGCATTGGGCTAGCGGGAGAGTACAATGAGCAGTTCTTC
CASIGLAGEYNEQFF
>TRBV28|few|TRBJ2-1|TRBD2
TGTGCCAGCATAGGGTTAGCGGGACTAAGCTCCTACAATGAGCAGTTCTTC
CASIGLAGLSSYNEQFF
>TRBV25-1|many|TRBJ1-1|-
TGTGCCAGCAGTGAATATGGGGGCTCTGAAGCTTTCTTT
CASSEYGGSEAFF
>TRBV28|many|TRBJ2-1|-
TGTGCCAGCAGTTTGGCCCGGGCAGGGATAGATGAGCAGTTCTTC
CASSLARAGIDEQFF
>TRBV6-5|many|TRBJ1-3|TRBD1
TGTGCCAGCAGTCCCGGGACAGGGCCAAACACCATATATTTT
CASSPGTGPNTIYF
>TRBV5-6|many|TRBJ1-1|-
TGTGCCAGCAGCTTGGTTTCCCAAACTGAAGCTTTCTTT
CASSLVSQTEAFF
>TRBV30|many|TRBJ2-1|TRBD2
TGTGCTTTTTTCAACCCGGGACTAGCGGGAGGAAATGAGCAGTTCTTC
CAFFNPGLAGGNEQFF
>TRBV29-1|many|TRBJ2-7|-
TGCAGCGTTGAAGGGGGTCAGAGTAGCTCCTACGAGCAGTACTTC
CSVEGGQSSSYEQYF
>TRBV4-1|many|TRBJ2-1|-
TGCGCCAGCTGGGACCAATACAATGAGCAGTTCTTC
CASWDQYNEQFF
>TRBV20-1|-|TRBJ1-1|-
TGCAGTGCTAGAGACGGGGGGGCTGAAGCTTTCTTT
CSARDGGAEAFF
>TRBV11-1|many|TRBJ2-7|-
TGTGCCAGCAGCACCCTCCAGGGCTACGAGCAGTACTTC
CASSTLQGYEQYF
>TRBV5-1|many|TRBJ2-5|TRBD2
TGCGCCAGCAGCTTGACGACTAGCGGGACGTCAACCCAGTACTTC
CASSLTTSGTSTQYF
>TRBV5-1|many|TRBJ2-7|TRBD1
TGCGCCAGCAGCGTAGGGGGCCGGGGCGAGCAGTACTTC
CASSVGGRGEQYF
>TRBV11-2|-|TRBJ2-1|TRBD2
TGTGCCAGCAGCTTTTATAGCGGGCTAGGAAATGAGCAGTTCTTC
CASSFYSGLGNEQFF
>TRBV24-1|many|TRBJ2-1|-
TGTGCCACCGGCCCTGGACAGTACAATGAGCAGTTCTTC
CATGPGQYNEQFF
>TRBV5-1|many|TRBJ2-7|-
TGCGCCAGCAGCACCGGGGCTCTCGACGAGCAGTACTTC
CASSTGALDEQYF
>TRBV7-9|-|TRBJ2-1|-
TGTGCCAGCAGCCCTCTTCCCAGCTTCTACAATGAGCAGTTCTTC
CASSPLPSFYNEQFF
>TRBV20-1|many|TRBJ1-1|TRBD1
TGCAGTGCTAGACCCAGGGGGCAGACTGAAGCTTTCTTT
CSARPRGQTEAFF
>TRBV9|many|TRBJ2-2|-
TGTGCCAGCAGCGTAAAGGACCCTTTCACCGGGGAGCTGTTTTTT
CASSVKDPFTGELFF
>TRBV4-2|many|TRBJ2-1|-
TGTGCCAGCAGCCAAGCTACCCTTAATGAGCAGTTCTTC
CASSQATLNEQFF
>TRBV6-5|many|TRBJ2-1|-
TGTGCCAGCAGTTACTCGCAACTCGGATACAATGAGCAGTTCTTC
CASSYSQLGYNEQFF
>TRBV12-3/TRBV12-4|many|TRBJ2-5|TRBD1
TGTGCCAGCAGTTTATCACCCTCGAACAGGGGGCAAGAGACCCAGTACTTC
CASSLSPSNRGQETQYF
>TRBV9|-|TRBJ2-2|TRBD1
TGTGCCAGCAGCGGAGACAGGGCGGGCACCGGGGAGCTGTTTTTT
CASSGDRAGTGELFF
>TRBV7-9|-|TRBJ2-3|TRBD2
TGTGCCTGCCGGACTAGCGGGCCGGATACGCAGTATTTT
CACRTSGPDTQYF
>TRBV5-1|many|TRBJ2-1|-
TGCGCCAGCAGCTTGGGGACGACCCACAATGAGCAGTTCTTC
CASSLGTTHNEQFF
>TRBV7-2|few|TRBJ2-7|-
TGTGCCAGCAGCTTAGGAGGGGAGGACGAGCAGTACTTC
CASSLGGEDEQYF
>TRBV5-1|many|TRBJ2-7|TRBD2
TGCGCCAGCAGCTCCATGGGAGGGGACTACGAGCAGTACTTC
CASSSMGGDYEQYF
>TRBV12-3/TRBV12-4|many|TRBJ2-1|-
TGTGCCAGCAGTTTAGGAAGGGAGGACTACAATGAGCAGTTCTTC
CASSLGREDYNEQFF
>TRBV18|many|TRBJ2-3|-
TGTGCCAGCTCCGAAGGTGCCCCTGGAGGCACAGATACGCAGTATTTT
CASSEGAPGGTDTQYF
>TRBV30|many|TRBJ2-2|TRBD1
TGTGCCTGGAGTGGCCGAGCCAGGGGGACCGGGGAGCTGTTTTTT
CAWSGRARGTGELFF
>TRBV7-3|many|TRBJ1-4|-
TGTGCCAGCAGCTCGGGCCGGAATGAAAAACTGTTTTTT
CASSSGRNEKLFF
>TRBV20-1|many|TRBJ1-4|-
TGCAGTGCCGTAGGGGCGGCAGGTGAAAAACTGTTTTTT
CSAVGAAGEKLFF
>TRBV3-1|many|TRBJ2-5|-
TGTGCCAGCAGCCCCCAGCGGAACCAAGAGACCCAGTACTTC
CASSPQRNQETQYF
>TRBV20-1|many|TRBJ2-1|TRBD2
TGCAGTGCTAGAGATGGGACTATAAACAATGAGCAGTTCTTC
CSARDGTINNEQFF
>TRBV30|many|TRBJ2-7|-
TGTGCCTGGAACGGAGGGGGCGGAGGCGAGCAGTACTTC
CAWNGGGGGEQYF
>TRBV18|medium-sized|TRBJ2-2|TRBD2
TGTGCCAGCTCACCGGGGACTAGCGGGATGCTCACCGGGGAGCTGTTTTTT
CASSPGTSGMLTGELFF
>TRBV6-5|-|TRBJ1-1|-
TGTGCCAGCAGTTACTCAGGGGGGACGACTGAAGCTTTCTTT
CASSYSGGTTEAFF
>TRBV11-2|few|TRBJ2-2|TRBD1
TGTGCCAGCAGCCGAGGGACAGCGTTTGAGGGAGACACCGGGGAGCTGTTTTTT
CASSRGTAFEGDTGELFF
>TRBV15|many|TRBJ1-5|-
TGTGCCACCGGAATGCGAGGGCTCAATCAGCCCCAGCATTTT
CATGMRGLNQPQHF
>TRBV5-1|many|TRBJ2-3|TRBD1
TGCGCCAGCAGCTTTGGGACAGGGCGGGATACGCAGTATTTT
CASSFGTGRDTQYF
>TRBV5-4|many|TRBJ1-1|-
TGTGCCAGCAGCTTATGGGTCGACCTTTCGACTGAAGCTTTCTTT
CASSLWVDLSTEAFF